The 19 T cell receptor beta chains in this list originate from one sample, sequenced in a study of T cell responses to AZD1222 COVID-19 vaccine. Only in-frame clones appear in the TCRdb table, and some are missing; sequencing was by immunoSEQ multiplex PCR. The sample includes about 180,000 clones, about 90% of them seen just once. Source: peripheral blood, taken on day 0 of AZD1222 vaccination. The receptors here all came from an adult in good health.

The V and J genes are TRBV20-1 and TRBJ1-6, with D hard to call. Trimming shortened V by 3 bases and J by 2 bases, and 8 bases separated the two germline ends. Looked up from germline, CDR1 is DFQATT and CDR2 is SNEGSKA (reference sequence). This CDR3 is built from 14 residues. The CDR3 sequence: CSASEGTYNSPLHF. The CDR3 nucleotides read TGCAGTGCTAGTGAGGGCACCTATAATTCACCCCTCCACTTT.

The V gene is TRBV5-1, the J gene TRBJ2-1; D not certain. Germline V gene lookup returns CDR1 SGHRS and CDR2 YFSETQ. The CDR3 is 13 amino acids. V was trimmed by 7 bases and J by 6 bases, leaving 14 bases between them. The CDR3 DNA follows: TGCGCCAGCTTTGGTGGCAGAGCCAATGAGCAGTTCTTC. Translated: CASFGGRANEQFF.

The V gene is TRBV7-9, the J gene TRBJ1-2; D uncertain. Germline V gene sequence: CDR1 SEHNR, CDR2 FQNEAQ (reference sequence). CDR3 length equals 15 residues. V was cut by 4 bases and J by 1 base, with 13 bases left in between. As DNA, the CDR3 is TGTGCCAGCAGCTACGCAGGCGGGAGTAACTATGGCTACACCTTC. Its protein is CASSYAGGSNYGYTF.

This chain links TRBV27 with TRBJ2-7; 7 nucleotides agree with TRBD1. The germline gives CDR1 MNHEY, CDR2 SMNVEV (reference sequence). The CDR3 has 15 residues. V dropped 5 bases and J dropped 0; count of bases not matched to a gene: 7. The CDR3 protein is CASSILAGGSYEQYF. The CDR3 nucleotides are TGTGCCAGCAGTATCCTGGCAGGGGGCTCCTACGAGCAGTACTTC.

This clone was seen a single time. The chain recombines TRBV4-2 with TRBJ2-7; perhaps TRBD1 as D (6 bases). The CDR3 sequence is 15 residues long. Trimming removed 0 bases at V and 7 bases at J, with 16 bases between. CDR1 is LGHNA and CDR2 is YNFKEQ in the germline V gene. The CDR3 sequence is CASSQDTGTPAEQYF. CDR3 bases: TGTGCCAGCAGCCAAGATACAGGGACCCCGGCGGAGCAGTACTTC.

The chain recombines TRBV7-2 with TRBJ2-1, with 9 bases lining up with TRBD2. CDR1 and CDR2 (germline): SGHTA, FQGNSA. With V trimmed by 2 bases and J by 7 bases, 6 bases remained unmatched. The CDR3 loop spans 15 amino acids. This CDR3 is CASSLMVAGANEQFF. In nucleotides, the CDR3 is TGTGCCAGCAGCTTAATGGTAGCGGGGGCGAATGAGCAGTTCTTC.

This rearrangement joins TRBV7-6 to TRBJ1-6; D is ambiguous. Trimming removed 5 bases from V and 14 bases from J, with 19 bases in between. CDR3 size: 14 residues. The germline CDR1 and CDR2 sequences are SGHVS and FNYEAQ. DNA for the CDR3: TGTGCCAGCAGCCCTCGGATGGACCTCAGGTCCCTCCACTTT. Translating gives CASSPRMDLRSLHF.

J is TRBJ2-1 and V is TRBV20-1, with D hard to call. The CDR3 is made up of 11 amino acids. CDR1 is DFQATT, CDR2 SNEGSKA, per germline (reference sequence). V shed 5 bases and J shed 7 bases, with 9 bases lying between them. The CDR3 region is CSAEFQNEQFF. The CDR3 DNA reads as TGCAGTGCTGAATTCCAAAATGAGCAGTTCTTC.

The gene calls are TRBV6-5 and TRBJ1-2, with D unresolved. The CDR3 is made up of 14 amino acids. V lost 2 bases, J lost 6 bases, and 13 bases lay in between. Germline loops: CDR1 MNHEY, CDR2 SVGAGI. The CDR3: CASSYRESFDGYTF. Written as DNA, the CDR3 is TGTGCCAGCAGTTACAGGGAAAGCTTTGATGGCTACACCTTC.

The CDR3 DNA is TGCGCCAGCAGCCTCGGACGGGACAGCCTCAATCAGCCCCAGCATTTT. It translates to CASSLGRDSLNQPQHF. V is TRBV4-1 and J is TRBJ1-5; TRBD1 matches 7 bases. V was clipped by 4 bases and J by 3 bases; unmatched bases: 9. The CDR3 runs 16 residues. Germline CDR1 reads MGHRA; CDR2 reads YSYEKL.

Written as DNA, the CDR3 is TGTGCCAGCAGCTTAGCGGACAGATCCTACGAGCAGTACTTC. It codes for CASSLADRSYEQYF. The gene calls are TRBV7-8 and TRBJ2-7; maybe TRBD1 (6 bases). The CDR3 is 14 amino acids. V was shortened by 0 bases and J by 1 base, with 7 bases between the two germline ends. Germline CDR1 is SGHVS and CDR2 is FQNEAQ.

The chain has TRBV18 and TRBJ2-6; D unresolved. Trimming took off 6 bases at V and 2 bases at J, with 11 bases between the two ends. Germline-derived CDR1 and CDR2 are KGHSH and LQKENI. The CDR3 is 15 amino acids. The CDR3 region has the DNA TGTGCCAGCTCGGATCAAGGGACTGGGGCCAACGTCCTGACTTTC. This translates into CASSDQGTGANVLTF.

This CDR3 is CASSQGEAQYF. CDR3 in DNA: TGCGCCAGCAGCCAGGGAGAGGCGCAGTATTTT. The chain uses TRBV5-1 and TRBJ2-3; D may be TRBD1 or TRBD2 (5 bases each). The CDR3 length is 11 residues. CDR1 and CDR2 from the germline V gene are SGHRS and YFSETQ. Trimming removed 4 bases at V and 10 bases at J, with 10 bases between.

Only one count was recorded for this clone. V and J are TRBV14 and TRBJ2-5, with D perhaps assigned TRBD1 or TRBD2 (5 bases each). Trimming shortened V by 5 bases and J by 4 bases, and 14 bases separated the two germline ends. The CDR3 sequence is 14 residues long. The germline CDR1 and CDR2 sequences are SGHDN and FVKESK. The CDR3: CASSIVRGAETQYF. The CDR3 DNA reads as TGTGCCAGCAGCATTGTAAGGGGAGCAGAGACCCAGTACTTC.

The CDR3 nucleotides read TGTGCCAGCCGAAGGAGGCTAGCGGGACCCCAAGAGACCCAGTACTTC. Translation gives CASRRRLAGPQETQYF. The rearrangement uses TRBV19 and TRBJ2-5, with 9 bases aligning to TRBD2. The CDR3 has 16 amino acids. The V gene's germline CDR1 is LNHDA and CDR2 SQIVND (reference sequence). V lost 9 bases, J lost 1 base, and 12 bases stayed unmatched. Full variable domain (outside the CDR3, taken from reference TRBV19 and TRBJ2-5): DGGITQSPKYLFRKEGQNVTLSCEQNLNHDAMYWYRQDPGQGLRLIYYSQIVNDFQKGDIAEGYSVSREKKESFPLTVTSAQKNPTAFYLCASRRRLAGPQETQYFGPGTRLLVL.

The chain is built from TRBV6-5 and TRBJ1-5, with D possibly being TRBD1 (5 bases). The germline V gene has CDR1 MNHEY and CDR2 SVGAGI. The CDR3 runs to 11 residues. Trimming stripped 8 bases from V and 7 bases from J, with 9 bases between. Written as DNA, the CDR3 is TGTGCCAGCGGGGGTGGGCAGCCCCAGCATTTT. Its translation: CASGGGQPQHF.

V is TRBV4-3 and J is TRBJ2-3; TRBD2 matches 12 bases. Germline values: CDR1 LGHNA, CDR2 YSLEER. The V gene end was trimmed by 0 bases and the J gene end by 4 bases; junction bases not matched to a gene: 2. There are 16 residues in the CDR3. This CDR3 reads CASSQDLAGGSDTQYF. The CDR3 bases are TGCGCCAGCAGCCAAGATCTAGCGGGGGGGTCAGATACGCAGTATTTT.

The chain links TRBV19 to TRBJ1-5; a weak D match, TRBD1 (6 bases). The CDR3 has 15 residues. V was cut by 5 bases and J by 7 bases, with 18 bases left in between. The germline V gene has CDR1 LNHDA and CDR2 SQIVND (reference sequence). CDR3 protein: CASSPEQGGRQPQHF. Written as DNA, the CDR3 is TGTGCCAGTAGTCCTGAACAGGGAGGACGACAGCCCCAGCATTTT.

This rearrangement joins TRBV10-3 to TRBJ1-1; 8 bases are a match to TRBD1. This CDR3 has 15 residues. Germline CDR1 reads ENHRY; CDR2 reads SYGVKD. V lost 3 bases, J lost 6 bases, and 9 bases stayed unmatched. The CDR3 spells CAISDTGGGMSEAFF. CDR3 DNA: TGTGCCATCAGTGACACAGGGGGGGGTATGTCTGAAGCTTTCTTT.